This TCR beta chain was found in a study of spatial heterogeneity in lung cancer. This clonotype has a handful of counts. TCRdb re-derived calls from the 5' RACE reads in MiXCR, one entry per CDR3 protein. The sample contains 20,000 to 25,000 distinct CDR3 sequences, 4.6% of which appear only once. Indicated time point: sample taken at primary tumor resection. Researchers sequenced whole RNA taken from tumor, nontumor lung or frozen PBMC without sorting. Trimming took off 7 bases at V and 0 bases at J, with 10 bases between the two ends. This CDR3 region has 15 residues. Germline CDR1 is MNHEY and CDR2 is SVGAGI.

The TCR comes from a male donor with early-stage non-small cell lung cancer. The chain joins TRBV6-5 to TRBJ1-6, with TRBD1 as a possible D gene (5 bases). This specimen consisted of PBMCs, obtained at surgery. The CDR3 region is CASKKGFSYNSPLHF. The CDR3 DNA follows: TGTGCCAGCAAAAAGGGGTTCTCCTATAATTCACCCCTCCACTTT.